This T cell receptor (beta chain) was retrieved from a study of control samples from healthy donors and cancer patients. Data came from immunoSEQ multiplex PCR; TCRdb stores just in-frame clones and leaves some out. The repertoire includes 95,000 to 150,000 clones, about 90% of them detected once, and around 2% sits in the top ten. This clone showed up just a few times. The sequence derives from a man aged 18 to 30 in good health. Sequencing input: blood.

This CDR3 reads CASSWTSGQPQHF. Written as DNA, the CDR3 is TGTGCCAGCAGTTGGACATCAGGACAGCCCCAGCATTTT. This chain joins TRBV12-3 or TRBV12-4 and TRBJ1-5; D is possibly TRBD1 (5 bases). The CDR3 covers 13 residues. Trimming took off 4 bases at V and 7 bases at J, with 11 bases between the two ends.